This T cell receptor (beta chain) stems from a study of Ad26.COV2.S vaccination and SARS-CoV-2 variants. Study at large: Dosing was one shot or two shots 56 days apart.

Study outcomes and limitations: Comparable non-spike TCR breadth was observed in vaccine and placebo recipients. Among vaccine recipients, spike-specific TCR breadth exceeded that of placebo recipients.

Note on this clone: The antigen remains unidentified.

Germline V gene sequence: CDR1 KGHDR, CDR2 SFDVKD. V lost 4 bases, J lost 13 bases, and 16 bases lay in between. The CDR3 has 13 residues. The repertoire was sequenced with immunoSEQ multiplex PCR; TCRdb's copy has only in-frame clones and lacks some. The profile shows around 320,000 clones, about 86% of them singletons. Described treatment: roughly 20 received Ad26.COV2.S at low or high dose, single or two shots; 5 received placebo; per-sample allocation not given. The study sampled participants on day 63 after the first vaccine or placebo injection. An Ad26 vector that expressed Wuhan-strain SARS-CoV-2 spike constituted the vaccine.

The sequence came from a person between 18 and 65 years old who received the Ad26.COV2.S COVID-19 vaccine or a placebo. The sample here was peripheral blood, taken in a trial of Ad26.COV2.S vaccine versus placebo. The V call is TRBV24-1, the J call TRBJ2-1, with D tentatively TRBD1 or TRBD2 (7 bases each). CDR3 loop: CATSELAGGGQFF. For the CDR3, the DNA is TGTGCCACCAGTGAACTTGCAGGGGGGGGACAGTTCTTC.